This T cell receptor (beta chain) came from a study (dated by TCRdb to the mid-2010s). Context from the whole study: The study investigated the origins of HIV persistence in individuals who naturally controlled HIV infection.

Library preparation employed 5' RACE. Sequenced using an Illumina HiSeq 2000. TCRdb's own reprocessing of the public reads used fastp at Q25 and MiXCR and kept productive beta chains. Every CDR3 protein is listed once, alongside the most common genes and DNA of its rows. The sample table lists 2,500 to 3,500 distinct CDR3 sequences, 6.7% of them with a count of one. Approximately 6.9% of the sample comes from the top ten. The CDR1 and CDR2 encoded by the germline V gene are ENHRY and SYGVKD. V is pared back by 7 bases and J by 4 bases, with 13 bases lying between the germline termini. The CDR3 spans 13 residues, from the cysteine through the phenylalanine. The read is trimmed to its CDR3 DNA, 39 bases read in frame from base 1. This clonotype is classified as medium-sized (0.01 to 0.1%). Its recognized antigen is unknown. Nothing much larger sits one base from this clone, and base qualities are not available.

The sample was total memory T cells from blood PBMCs. The meaning of the sample's cell subset or site label: transitional memory CD4+ T cells. The chain employs TRBV10-3 and TRBJ1-2, with TRBD1 as a weak D call on 6 bases. This receptor was obtained from a female donor with HIV. The CDR3 here reads CAINHEGVYGYTF. The DNA reads TGTGCCATCAATCATGAGGGGGTCTATGGCTACACCTTC.